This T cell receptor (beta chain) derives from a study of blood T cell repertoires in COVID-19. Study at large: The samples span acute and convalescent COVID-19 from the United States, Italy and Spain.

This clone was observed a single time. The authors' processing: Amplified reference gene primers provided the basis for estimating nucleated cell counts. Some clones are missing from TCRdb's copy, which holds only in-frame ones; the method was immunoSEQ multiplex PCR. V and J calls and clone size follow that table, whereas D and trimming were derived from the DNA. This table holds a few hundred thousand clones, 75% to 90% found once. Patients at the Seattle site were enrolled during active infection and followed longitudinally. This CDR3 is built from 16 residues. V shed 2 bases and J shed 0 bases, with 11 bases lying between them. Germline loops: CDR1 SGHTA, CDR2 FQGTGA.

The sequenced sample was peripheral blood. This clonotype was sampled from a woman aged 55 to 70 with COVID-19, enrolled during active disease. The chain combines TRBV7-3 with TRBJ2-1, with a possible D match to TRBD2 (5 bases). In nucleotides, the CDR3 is TGTGCCAGCAGCTTAGGTCGGGGTATCTCCTACAATGAGCAGTTCTTC. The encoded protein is CASSLGRGISYNEQFF.